This T cell receptor (beta chain) derives from a study of a mutant IDH1 vaccine in newly diagnosed glioma. Study background: Patients had received radiotherapy, temozolomide, or both previously, most receiving both.

Time point specified: baseline, week 1 (first vaccination visit). Specified treatment: pre-vaccination baseline after standard-of-care therapy. Germline CDR1 and CDR2: SGHTA and FQGNSA. V lost 10 bases and J lost 5, with 15 bases in between. The CDR3 consists of 13 residues. General study points: Among top peripheral T cell clonotypes, changes seemed unrelated to pseudoprogression.

To note about this clone: What it binds is not known.

Produced via immunoSEQ multiplex PCR; TCRdb's table is partial and in-frame only. Of around 24,000 clones in the sample, approximately 90% were seen once. The receptor was derived from a man aged 25 to 40 with glioma. V and J are TRBV7-2 and TRBJ2-1; D may be TRBD1 or TRBD2 (5 bases each). The sequences come from PBMCs, collected from a glioma patient treated with radiotherapy, temozolomide or both. As DNA, the CDR3 is TGTGCCACGAAACCGGGACCCAACAATGAGCAGTTCTTC. Protein: CATKPGPNNEQFF.